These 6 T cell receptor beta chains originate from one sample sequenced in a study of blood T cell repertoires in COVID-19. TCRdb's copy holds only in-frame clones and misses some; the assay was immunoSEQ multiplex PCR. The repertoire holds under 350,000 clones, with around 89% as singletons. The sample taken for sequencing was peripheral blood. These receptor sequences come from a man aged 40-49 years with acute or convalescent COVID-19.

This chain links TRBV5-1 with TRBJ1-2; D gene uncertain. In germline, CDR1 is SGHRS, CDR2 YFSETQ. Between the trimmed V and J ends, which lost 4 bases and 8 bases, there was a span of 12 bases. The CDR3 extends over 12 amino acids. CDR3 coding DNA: TGCGCCAGCAGCGTGGGAGGAATCGGCTACACCTTC. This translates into CASSVGGIGYTF.

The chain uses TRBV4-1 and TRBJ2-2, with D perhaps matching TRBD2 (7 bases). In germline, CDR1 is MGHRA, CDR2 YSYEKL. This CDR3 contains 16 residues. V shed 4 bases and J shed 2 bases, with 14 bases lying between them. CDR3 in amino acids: CASSPSGTLNTGELFF. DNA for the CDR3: TGCGCCAGCAGCCCAAGCGGGACACTTAACACCGGGGAGCTGTTTTTT.

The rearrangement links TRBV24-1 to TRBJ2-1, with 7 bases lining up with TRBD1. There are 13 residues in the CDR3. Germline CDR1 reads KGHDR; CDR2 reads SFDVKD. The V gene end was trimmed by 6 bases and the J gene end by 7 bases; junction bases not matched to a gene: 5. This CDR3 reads CATSLEGANEQFF. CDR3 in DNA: TGTGCCACCAGTCTTGAGGGGGCTAATGAGCAGTTCTTC.

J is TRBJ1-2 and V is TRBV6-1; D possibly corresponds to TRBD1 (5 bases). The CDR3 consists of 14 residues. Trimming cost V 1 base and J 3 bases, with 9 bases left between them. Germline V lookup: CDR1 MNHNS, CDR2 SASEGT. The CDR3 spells CASSEERDYYGYTF. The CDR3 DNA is TGTGCCAGCAGTGAAGAGAGGGACTACTATGGCTACACCTTC.

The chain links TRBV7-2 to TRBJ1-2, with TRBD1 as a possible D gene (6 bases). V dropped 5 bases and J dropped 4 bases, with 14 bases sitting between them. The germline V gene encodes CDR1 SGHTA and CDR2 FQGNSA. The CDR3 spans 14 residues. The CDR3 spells CASSQDRRGYGYTF. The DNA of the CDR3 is TGTGCCAGCAGCCAAGACAGGAGAGGCTATGGCTACACCTTC.

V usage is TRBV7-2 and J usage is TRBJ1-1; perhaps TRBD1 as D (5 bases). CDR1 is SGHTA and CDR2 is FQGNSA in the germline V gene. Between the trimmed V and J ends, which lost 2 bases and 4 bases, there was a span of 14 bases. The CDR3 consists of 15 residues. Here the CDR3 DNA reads TGTGCCAGCAGCTTAATCCTGCCGGGGGGCACTGAAGCTTTCTTT. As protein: CASSLILPGGTEAFF.